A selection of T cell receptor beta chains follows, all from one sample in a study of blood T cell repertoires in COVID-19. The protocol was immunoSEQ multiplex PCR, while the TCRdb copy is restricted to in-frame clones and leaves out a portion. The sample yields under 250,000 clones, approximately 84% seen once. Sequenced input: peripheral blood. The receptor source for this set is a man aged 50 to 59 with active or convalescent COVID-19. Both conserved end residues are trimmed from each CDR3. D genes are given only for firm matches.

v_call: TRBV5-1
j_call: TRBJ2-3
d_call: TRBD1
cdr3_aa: ASSSRQGGDTQY

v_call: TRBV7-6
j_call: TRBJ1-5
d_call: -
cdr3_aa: ASSSGHLSNQPQH

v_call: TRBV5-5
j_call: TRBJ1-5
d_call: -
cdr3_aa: ASSLASGLQPQH

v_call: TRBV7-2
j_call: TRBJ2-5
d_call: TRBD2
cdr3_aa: ASSTSGGAWETQY

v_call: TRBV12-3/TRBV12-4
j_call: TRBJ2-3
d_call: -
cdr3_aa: ASSPRDTQY

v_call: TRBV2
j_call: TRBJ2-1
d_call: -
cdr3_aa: ASSEHSRSLYNEQF

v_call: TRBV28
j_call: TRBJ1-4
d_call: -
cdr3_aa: ASSPFGEGSEKLF

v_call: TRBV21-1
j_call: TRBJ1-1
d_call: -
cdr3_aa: ASATALTTEAF

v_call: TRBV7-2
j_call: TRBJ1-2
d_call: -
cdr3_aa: ASSLTGQSYGYT

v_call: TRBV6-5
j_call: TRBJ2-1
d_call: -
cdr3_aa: ASSYSKGTGEF

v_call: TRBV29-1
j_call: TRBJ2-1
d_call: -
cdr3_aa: SVLTEFYNEQF

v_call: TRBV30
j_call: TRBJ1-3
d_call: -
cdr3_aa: AWSVENSGNTIY

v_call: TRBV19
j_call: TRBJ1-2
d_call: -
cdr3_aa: ASRLLQGGGGYT

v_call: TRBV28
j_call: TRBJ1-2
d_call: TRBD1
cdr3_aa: ASSPPDRDYGYT

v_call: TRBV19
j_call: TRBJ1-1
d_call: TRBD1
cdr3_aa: ASRLGQGNTEAF

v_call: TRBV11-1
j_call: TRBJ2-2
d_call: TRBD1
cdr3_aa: ASSPPRPGGTGELF

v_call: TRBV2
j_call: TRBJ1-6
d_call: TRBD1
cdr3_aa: ASAGQGENSPLH

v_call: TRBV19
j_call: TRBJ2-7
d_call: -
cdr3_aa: ASSMIGGPGGEQY

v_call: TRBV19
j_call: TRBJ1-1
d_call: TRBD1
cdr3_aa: ASRDRAITEAF

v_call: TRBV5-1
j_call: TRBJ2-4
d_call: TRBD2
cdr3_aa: ASSMGLAGVVAKNIQY

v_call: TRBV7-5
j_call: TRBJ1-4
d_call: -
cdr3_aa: VRSHRTKNEKLF

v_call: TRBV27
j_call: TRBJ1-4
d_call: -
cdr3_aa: ASTSGGMNEKLF

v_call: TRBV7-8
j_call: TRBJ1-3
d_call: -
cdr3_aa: ASSSQGSAGNTIY

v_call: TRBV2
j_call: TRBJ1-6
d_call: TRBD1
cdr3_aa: ASKPTGVYNSPLH

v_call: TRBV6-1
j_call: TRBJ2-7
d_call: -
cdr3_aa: ASSEVWASEQY

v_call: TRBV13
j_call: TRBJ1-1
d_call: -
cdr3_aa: ASSSEPNTEAF

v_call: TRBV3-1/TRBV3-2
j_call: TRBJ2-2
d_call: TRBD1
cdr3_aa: ASSPSETGKQQLF

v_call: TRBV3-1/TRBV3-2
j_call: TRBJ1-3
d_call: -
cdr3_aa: ASSQNVGGSGNTIY

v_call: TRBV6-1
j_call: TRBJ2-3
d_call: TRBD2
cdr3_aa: ASSETASGGFSTDTQY

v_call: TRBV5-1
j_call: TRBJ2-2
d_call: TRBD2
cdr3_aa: ASSLLPASGGATGELF

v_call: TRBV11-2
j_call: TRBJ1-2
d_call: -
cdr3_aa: ASSLDRNNYGYT

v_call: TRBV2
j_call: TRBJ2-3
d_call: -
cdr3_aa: ASSEREHTQY

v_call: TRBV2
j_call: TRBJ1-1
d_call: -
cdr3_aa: ASSDESGTEAF

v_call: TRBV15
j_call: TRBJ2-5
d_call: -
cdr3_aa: ATSRDYLREGQETQY

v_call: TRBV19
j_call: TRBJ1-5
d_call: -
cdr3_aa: ASSSGQISKPQH

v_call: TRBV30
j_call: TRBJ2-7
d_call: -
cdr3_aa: AWSVSGSEQY

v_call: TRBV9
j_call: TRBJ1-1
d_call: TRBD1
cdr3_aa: ASSVGTGMNTEAF

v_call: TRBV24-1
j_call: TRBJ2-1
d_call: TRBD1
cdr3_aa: ATSDSTGSSYNEQF

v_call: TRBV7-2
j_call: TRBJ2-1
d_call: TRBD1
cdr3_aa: ASSSSGQGFTEQF

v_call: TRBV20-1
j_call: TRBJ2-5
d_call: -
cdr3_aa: SASMARTQETQY